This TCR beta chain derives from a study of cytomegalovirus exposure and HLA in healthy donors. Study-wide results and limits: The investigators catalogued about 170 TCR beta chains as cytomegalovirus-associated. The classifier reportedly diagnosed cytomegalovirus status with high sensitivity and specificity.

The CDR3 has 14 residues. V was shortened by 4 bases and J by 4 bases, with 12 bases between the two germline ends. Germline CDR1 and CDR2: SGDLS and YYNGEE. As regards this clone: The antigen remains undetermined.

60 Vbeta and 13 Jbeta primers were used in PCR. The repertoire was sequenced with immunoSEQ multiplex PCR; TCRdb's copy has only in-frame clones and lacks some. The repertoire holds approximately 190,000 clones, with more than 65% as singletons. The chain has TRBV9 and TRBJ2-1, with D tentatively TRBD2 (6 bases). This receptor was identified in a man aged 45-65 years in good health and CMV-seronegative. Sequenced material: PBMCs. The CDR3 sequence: CASSPRLDYNEQFF. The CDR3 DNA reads TGTGCCAGCAGCCCTCGACTAGATTACAATGAGCAGTTCTTC.